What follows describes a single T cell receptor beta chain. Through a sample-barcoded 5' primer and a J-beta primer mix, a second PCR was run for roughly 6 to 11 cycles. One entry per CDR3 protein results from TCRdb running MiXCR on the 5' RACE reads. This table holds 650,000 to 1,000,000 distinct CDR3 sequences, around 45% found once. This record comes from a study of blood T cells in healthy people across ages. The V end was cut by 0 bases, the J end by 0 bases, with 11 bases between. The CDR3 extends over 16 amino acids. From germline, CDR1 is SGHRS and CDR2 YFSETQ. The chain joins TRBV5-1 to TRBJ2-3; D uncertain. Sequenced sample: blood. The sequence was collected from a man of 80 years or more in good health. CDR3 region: CASSLEALTSTDTQYF. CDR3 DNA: TGCGCCAGCAGCTTGGAGGCCTTGACTAGCACAGATACGCAGTATTTT.